A selection of T cell receptor beta chains follows, all from one sample in a study of cytomegalovirus exposure and HLA in healthy donors. The assay was immunoSEQ multiplex PCR, and TCRdb's table has in-frame clones only and misses some. The repertoire holds 75,000 to 80,000 clones, with 78% as singletons. The source material was PBMCs. Receptor source: a man aged 35-49 years in good health and CMV-seronegative. Each CDR3 is given with its conserved first and last residue. D genes are given only for firm matches. Clone size appears in some rows only: once, few, many, or a class for an expanded clone.

J,length,D,size,V,CDR3,DNA
TRBJ1-2,14,.,few,TRBV7-9,CASSSTSANYGYTF,TGTGCCAGCAGCTCCACCTCAGCTAACTATGGCTACACCTTC
TRBJ1-2,14,.,few,TRBV28,CASGSEGRSYGYTF,TGTGCCAGCGGGTCGGAGGGGAGGAGCTATGGCTACACCTTC
TRBJ2-7,16,TRBD1,once,TRBV28,CASSNFPGQGVYEQYF,TGTGCCAGCAGCAATTTTCCGGGACAGGGTGTTTACGAGCAGTACTTC
TRBJ2-1,15,TRBD2,.,TRBV6-1,CASSEASSGRHEQFF,TGTGCCAGCAGTGAAGCGTCTAGCGGGAGACATGAGCAGTTCTTC
TRBJ1-3,15,.,.,TRBV28,CASSFLPSSGNTIYF,TGTGCCAGCAGTTTTCTACCGAGCTCTGGAAACACCATATATTTT
TRBJ1-1,18,TRBD1,.,TRBV5-6,CASSLGGQVADQNTEAFF,TGTGCCAGCAGCTTGGGGGGACAGGTTGCCGACCAGAACACTGAAGCTTTCTTT
TRBJ1-2,14,TRBD1,.,TRBV19,CASSIYLGQYGYTF,TGTGCCAGTAGTATTTATCTGGGACAGTATGGCTACACCTTC
TRBJ1-1,14,.,.,TRBV19,CASSIRLMNTEAFF,TGTGCCAGTAGTATCAGGCTTATGAACACTGAAGCTTTCTTT
TRBJ2-1,14,.,.,TRBV10-3,CAIGRDSSYNEQFF,TGTGCCATCGGACGAGACAGCTCCTACAATGAGCAGTTCTTC
TRBJ1-5,18,.,.,TRBV21-1,CASSKLVPWPYSNQPQHF,TGTGCCAGCAGCAAACTTGTCCCCTGGCCTTATAGCAATCAGCCCCAGCATTTT
TRBJ2-6,15,.,.,TRBV6-6,CASSLQGGGANGLTF,TGTGCCAGCAGCCTCCAAGGCGGTGGGGCCAACGGCCTGACTTTC
TRBJ2-3,14,.,few,TRBV18,CASSPSRAADTQYF,TGTGCCAGCTCACCAAGTAGAGCCGCAGATACGCAGTATTTT
TRBJ2-5,14,TRBD2,.,TRBV6-1,CASRKPSGRETQYF,TGTGCCAGCAGGAAACCTAGCGGGAGAGAGACCCAGTACTTC
TRBJ2-1,15,.,.,TRBV6-1,CASSVEELSYNEQFF,TGTGCCAGCAGTGTTGAGGAGCTATCCTACAATGAGCAGTTCTTC
TRBJ2-7,14,.,few,TRBV7-6,CASSLDQGPYEQYF,TGTGCCAGCAGCTTAGATCAGGGCCCGTACGAGCAGTACTTC
TRBJ2-2,16,.,.,TRBV4-2,CASSQITDSNTGELFF,TGTGCCAGCAGCCAAATAACGGACAGCAACACCGGGGAGCTGTTTTTT
TRBJ2-3,16,TRBD1,.,TRBV4-1,CASSQVWTGGRDTQYF,TGCGCCAGCAGCCAAGTCTGGACAGGGGGCAGAGATACGCAGTATTTT
TRBJ2-2,16,.,.,TRBV5-4,CASSLEQKENTGELFF,TGTGCCAGCAGCTTGGAACAGAAAGAGAACACCGGGGAGCTGTTTTTT
TRBJ1-2,15,TRBD1,.,TRBV7-9,CASSLADRRHYGYTF,TGTGCCAGCAGCTTAGCGGACAGGAGGCACTATGGCTACACCTTC
TRBJ1-1,14,.,.,TRBV5-1,CASSLPRGNTEAFF,TGCGCCAGCAGCTTGCCCAGGGGGAACACTGAAGCTTTCTTT
TRBJ2-2,15,TRBD2,.,TRBV27,CASSSPGLGTGELFF,TGTGCCAGCAGTTCTCCGGGACTAGGGACCGGGGAGCTGTTTTTT
TRBJ2-1,14,.,few,TRBV6-5,CASSYDRKVGEQFF,TGTGCCAGCAGTTACGACAGAAAGGTTGGTGAGCAGTTCTTC
TRBJ2-3,14,TRBD1,.,TRBV19,CASTTTGDTDTQYF,TGTGCCAGTACGACGACAGGGGACACAGATACGCAGTATTTT
TRBJ1-2,15,TRBD1,.,TRBV19,CASSPGPGGVYGYTF,TGTGCCAGTAGTCCTGGACCAGGGGGAGTCTATGGCTACACCTTC
TRBJ1-3,16,.,.,TRBV4-1,CASSQPNERTGNTIYF,TGCGCCAGCAGCCAACCCAATGAGAGAACTGGAAACACCATATATTTT
TRBJ2-3,17,TRBD2,.,TRBV11-3,CASSQGTSGSSTDTQYF,TGTGCCAGCAGCCAGGGGACTAGCGGGTCTAGCACAGATACGCAGTATTTT